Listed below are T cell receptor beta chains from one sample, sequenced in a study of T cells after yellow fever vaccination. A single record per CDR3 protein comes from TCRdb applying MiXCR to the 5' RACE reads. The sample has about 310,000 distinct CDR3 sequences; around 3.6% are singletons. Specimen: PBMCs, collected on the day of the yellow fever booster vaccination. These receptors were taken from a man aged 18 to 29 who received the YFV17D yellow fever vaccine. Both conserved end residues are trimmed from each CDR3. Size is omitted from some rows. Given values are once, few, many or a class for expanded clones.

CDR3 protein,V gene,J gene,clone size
ASSLLGRRGTDIYQPQH,TRBV7-2,TRBJ1-5,few
ATTPSYNEQF,TRBV7-3,TRBJ2-1,many
ASSQDLDRGLRQPQH,TRBV4-2,TRBJ1-5,many
AGTRVRDTDKQY,TRBV7-2,TRBJ2-3,-
ASSDRKTGLDEQY,TRBV7-2,TRBJ2-7,few
AASGTGDTGELF,TRBV24-1,TRBJ2-2,-
ASSQARLAYEQF,TRBV4-1,TRBJ2-1,many
SARDLQGLTDTQY,TRBV20-1,TRBJ2-3,many
AIKPGQGGETQY,TRBV10-3,TRBJ2-5,few
ASSLNSGTYGYT,TRBV12-3/TRBV12-4,TRBJ1-2,many
ASSFQGIQETQY,TRBV11-2,TRBJ2-5,-
ASSEGAPLH,TRBV25-1,TRBJ1-6,few
ASSDDRGSGYEQY,TRBV4-3,TRBJ2-7,many
ASSLSSPGAVNYGHT,TRBV27,TRBJ1-2,-
AISENPNYGYT,TRBV10-3,TRBJ1-2,many
ASSFWGAETEAF,TRBV7-9,TRBJ1-1,-
AIKTTSPGGVMNTEAF,TRBV10-3,TRBJ1-1,many
ASSLAQTERDTIY,TRBV7-9,TRBJ1-3,many
ASIGTNRPQH,TRBV28,TRBJ1-5,few
ASSSDSTTEAF,TRBV7-9,TRBJ1-1,few
SAPTGGSANYGYT,TRBV20-1,TRBJ1-2,many
ASSQEILLADTGELF,TRBV4-3,TRBJ2-2,many
ASSRRQTLGHNEQF,TRBV4-1,TRBJ2-1,many
ASSSTLLSGGTQY,TRBV7-6,TRBJ2-5,many
ASSPNGQGIKNTEAF,TRBV5-1,TRBJ1-1,-
SARALGHKISTDTQY,TRBV20-1,TRBJ2-3,many
ASSTQRGDTEAF,TRBV7-2,TRBJ1-1,many
ASSTHRTSGGAFDTQY,TRBV7-2,TRBJ2-3,-
ASGYGRLQETQY,TRBV2,TRBJ2-5,many
ASSLYKRRGTEAF,TRBV7-9,TRBJ1-1,few
ASSPLRGGTEAF,TRBV7-9,TRBJ1-1,many
AWIKRETGGLRTQY,TRBV30,TRBJ2-5,few